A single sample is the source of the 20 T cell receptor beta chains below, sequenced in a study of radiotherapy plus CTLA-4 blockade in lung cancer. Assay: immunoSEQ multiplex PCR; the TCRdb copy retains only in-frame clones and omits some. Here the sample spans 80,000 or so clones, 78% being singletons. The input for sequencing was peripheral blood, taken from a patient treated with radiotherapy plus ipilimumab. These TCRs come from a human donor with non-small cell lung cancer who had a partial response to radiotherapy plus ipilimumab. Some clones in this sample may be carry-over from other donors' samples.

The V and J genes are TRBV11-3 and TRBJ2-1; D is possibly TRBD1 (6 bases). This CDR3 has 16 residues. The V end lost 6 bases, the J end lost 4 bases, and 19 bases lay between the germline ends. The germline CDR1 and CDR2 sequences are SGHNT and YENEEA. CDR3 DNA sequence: TGTGCCAGCAGTCAGGGGAGAGGGACGGCGTACAATGAGCAGTTCTTC. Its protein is CASSQGRGTAYNEQFF.

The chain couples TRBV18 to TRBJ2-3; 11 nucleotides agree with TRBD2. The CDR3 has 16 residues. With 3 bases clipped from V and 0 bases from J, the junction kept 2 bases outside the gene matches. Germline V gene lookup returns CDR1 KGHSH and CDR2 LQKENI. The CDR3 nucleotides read TGTGCCAGCTCACCGGGGACTAGCGGTAGCACAGATACGCAGTATTTT. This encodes CASSPGTSGSTDTQYF.

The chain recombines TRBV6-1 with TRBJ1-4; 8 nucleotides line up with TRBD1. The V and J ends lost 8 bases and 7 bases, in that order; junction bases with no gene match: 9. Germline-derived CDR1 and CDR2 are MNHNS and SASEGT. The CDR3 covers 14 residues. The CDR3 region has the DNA TGTGCCAGCCTCACAGGGGGGAGTCTTGAAAAACTGTTTTTT. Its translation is CASLTGGSLEKLFF.

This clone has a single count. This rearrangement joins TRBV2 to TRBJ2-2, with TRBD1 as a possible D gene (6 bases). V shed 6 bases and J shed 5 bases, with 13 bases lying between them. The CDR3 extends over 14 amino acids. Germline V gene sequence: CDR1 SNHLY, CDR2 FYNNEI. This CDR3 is CASRDGQWTGELFF. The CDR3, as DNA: TGTGCCAGCAGGGACGGACAGTGGACCGGGGAGCTGTTTTTT.

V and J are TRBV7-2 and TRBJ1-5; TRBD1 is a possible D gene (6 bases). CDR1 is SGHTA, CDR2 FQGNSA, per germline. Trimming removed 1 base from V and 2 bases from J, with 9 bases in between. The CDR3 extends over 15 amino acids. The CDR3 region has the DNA TGTGCCAGCAGCTTAGTACCAGGGGGCAATCAGCCCCAGCATTTT. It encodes CASSLVPGGNQPQHF.

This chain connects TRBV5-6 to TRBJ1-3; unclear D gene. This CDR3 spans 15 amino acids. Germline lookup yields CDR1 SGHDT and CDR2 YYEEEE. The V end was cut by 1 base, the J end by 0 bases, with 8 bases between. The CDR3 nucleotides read TGTGCCAGCAGCTTGACGGAGAGCTCTGGAAACACCATATATTTT. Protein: CASSLTESSGNTIYF.

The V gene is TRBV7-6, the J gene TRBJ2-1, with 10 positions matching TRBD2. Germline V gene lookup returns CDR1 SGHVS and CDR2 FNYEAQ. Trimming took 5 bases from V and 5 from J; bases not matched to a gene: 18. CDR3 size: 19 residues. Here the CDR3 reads CASSPSPGTLAGYDNEQFF. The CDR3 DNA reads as TGTGCCAGCAGCCCCAGCCCCGGGACACTAGCGGGGTATGACAATGAGCAGTTCTTC.

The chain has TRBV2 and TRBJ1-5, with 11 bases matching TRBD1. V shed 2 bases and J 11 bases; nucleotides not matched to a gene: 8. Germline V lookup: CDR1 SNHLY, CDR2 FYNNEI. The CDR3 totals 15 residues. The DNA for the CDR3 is TGTGCCAGCAGTGAAACGGGACAGGGGGTGAAGTCCCAGCATTTT. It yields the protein CASSETGQGVKSQHF.

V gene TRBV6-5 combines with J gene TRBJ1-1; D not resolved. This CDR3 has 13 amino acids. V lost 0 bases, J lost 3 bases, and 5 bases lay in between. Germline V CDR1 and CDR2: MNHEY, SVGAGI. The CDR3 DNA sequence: TGTGCCAGCAGTTACTCGAGAGACACTGAAGCTTTCTTT. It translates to CASSYSRDTEAFF.

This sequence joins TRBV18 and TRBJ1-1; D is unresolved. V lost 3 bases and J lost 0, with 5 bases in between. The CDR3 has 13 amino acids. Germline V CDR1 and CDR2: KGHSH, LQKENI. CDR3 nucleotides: TGTGCCAGCTCACCGGCCATGAACACTGAAGCTTTCTTT. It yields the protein CASSPAMNTEAFF.

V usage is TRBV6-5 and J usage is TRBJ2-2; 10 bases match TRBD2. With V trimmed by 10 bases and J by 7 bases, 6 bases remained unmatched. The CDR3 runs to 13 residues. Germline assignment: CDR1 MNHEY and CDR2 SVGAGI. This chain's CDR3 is CATLAGAGGELFF. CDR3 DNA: TGTGCCACCCTAGCGGGAGCGGGCGGGGAGCTGTTTTTT.

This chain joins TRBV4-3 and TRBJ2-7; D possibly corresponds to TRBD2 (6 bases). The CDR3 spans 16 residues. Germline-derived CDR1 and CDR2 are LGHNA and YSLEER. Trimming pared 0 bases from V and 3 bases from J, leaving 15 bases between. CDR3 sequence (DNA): TGCGCCAGCAGCCAAGATCGAAGGGGAGGAAACTACGAGCAGTACTTC. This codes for CASSQDRRGGNYEQYF.

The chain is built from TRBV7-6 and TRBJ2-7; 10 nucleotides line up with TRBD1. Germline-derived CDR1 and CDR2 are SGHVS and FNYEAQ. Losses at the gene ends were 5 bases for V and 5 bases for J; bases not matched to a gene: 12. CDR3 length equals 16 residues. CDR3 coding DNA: TGTGCCAGCAGCCCGCATGGACAGGGGGGACGGGACGAGCAGTACTTC. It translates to CASSPHGQGGRDEQYF.

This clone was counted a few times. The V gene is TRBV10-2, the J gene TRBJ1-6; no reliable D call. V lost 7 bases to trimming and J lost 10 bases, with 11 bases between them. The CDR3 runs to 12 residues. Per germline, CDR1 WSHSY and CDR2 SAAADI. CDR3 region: CASTDPGSPLHF. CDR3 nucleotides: TGCGCCAGCACCGACCCGGGATCACCCCTCCACTTT.

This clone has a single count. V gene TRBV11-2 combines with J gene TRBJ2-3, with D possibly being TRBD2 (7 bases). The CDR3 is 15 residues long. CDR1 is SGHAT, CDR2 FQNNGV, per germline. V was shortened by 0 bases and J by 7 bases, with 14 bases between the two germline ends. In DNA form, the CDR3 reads TGTGCCAGCAGCTTAGAGGGGGCCGGGGGGCATACGCAGTATTTT. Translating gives CASSLEGAGGHTQYF. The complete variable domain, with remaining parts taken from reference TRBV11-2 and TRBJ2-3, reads EAGVAQSPRYKIIEKRQSVAFWCNPISGHATLYWYQQILGQGPKLLIQFQNNGVVDDSQLPKDRFSAERLKGVDSTLKIQPAKLEDSAVYLCASSLEGAGGHTQYFGPGTRLTVL.

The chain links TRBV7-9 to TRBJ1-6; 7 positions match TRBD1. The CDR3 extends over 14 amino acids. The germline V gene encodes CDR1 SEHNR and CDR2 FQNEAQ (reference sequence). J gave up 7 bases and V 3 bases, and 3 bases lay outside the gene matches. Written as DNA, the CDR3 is TGTGCCAGCAGCTTGGGGACAGCCAATTCACCCCTCCACTTT. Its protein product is CASSLGTANSPLHF.

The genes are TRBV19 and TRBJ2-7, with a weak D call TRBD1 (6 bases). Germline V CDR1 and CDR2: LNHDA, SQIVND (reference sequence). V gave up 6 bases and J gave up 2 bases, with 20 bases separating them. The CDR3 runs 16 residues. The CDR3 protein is CASSYYGTWGTYEQYF. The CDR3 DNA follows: TGTGCCAGTAGCTATTACGGGACATGGGGGACCTACGAGCAGTACTTC.

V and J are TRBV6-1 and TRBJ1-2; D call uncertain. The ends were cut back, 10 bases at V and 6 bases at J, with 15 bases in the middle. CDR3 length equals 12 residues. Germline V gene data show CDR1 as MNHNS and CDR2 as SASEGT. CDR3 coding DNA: TGTGCCACAGGACTGATGGTTGATGGCTACACCTTC. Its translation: CATGLMVDGYTF.

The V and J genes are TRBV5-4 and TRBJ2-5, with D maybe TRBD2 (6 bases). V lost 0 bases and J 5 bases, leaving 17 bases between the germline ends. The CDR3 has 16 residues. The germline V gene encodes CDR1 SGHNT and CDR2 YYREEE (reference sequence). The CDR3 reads CASSLEGTRGVETQYF. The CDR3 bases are TGTGCCAGCAGCTTGGAGGGGACTCGAGGGGTGGAGACCCAGTACTTC.

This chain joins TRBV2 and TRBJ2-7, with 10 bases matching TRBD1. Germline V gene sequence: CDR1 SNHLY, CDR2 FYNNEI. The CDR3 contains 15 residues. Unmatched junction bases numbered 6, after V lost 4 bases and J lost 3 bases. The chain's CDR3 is CASSAKGTGVYEQYF. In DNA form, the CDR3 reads TGTGCCAGCAGTGCTAAGGGGACAGGGGTCTACGAGCAGTACTTC.